Below, one T cell receptor beta chain is given with its context. This CDR3 spans 13 amino acids. Trimming stripped 1 base from V and 4 bases from J, with 7 bases between. CDR1 is MNHNS, CDR2 SASEGT, per germline. This entry comes from a study of radiation and T cells in renal cell carcinoma. Study context: Nephrectomy followed 15 Gy stereotactic body radiation by 4 weeks.

Time point here: baseline pretreatment blood. Sample treatment: 15 Gy SBRT to primary tumor, nephrectomy 4 weeks later. TCRdb keeps only in-frame clones here, not all; method: immunoSEQ multiplex PCR. The data show 85,000 to 100,000 clones, with around 88% seen just once and 7% to 9% held by the top ten. Sample: blood, taken from a patient whose treatment included radiotherapy and nephrectomy. The TCR sequence derives from a man aged 50 to 60 with renal cell carcinoma. The gene calls are TRBV6-1 and TRBJ1-1; D call uncertain. This CDR3 is CASSEGKGTEAFF. DNA of the CDR3: TGTGCCAGCAGTGAAGGGAAGGGCACTGAAGCTTTCTTT.